This T cell receptor (beta chain) stems from a study of a mutant IDH1 vaccine in newly diagnosed glioma (dated by TCRdb to 2020 to 2023). About the investigation overall: Vaccination started 4-6 weeks after radiotherapy alone, or was given together with temozolomide cycles in the groups whose treatment included chemotherapy. Longitudinal TCRB deep sequencing was done for roughly 23 treated patients, wherever samples were available for exploratory analyses. Visit V12 was the week-35 safety follow-up and visit V13 was the week-47 end of study. Peripheral blood samples were drawn at six visits, namely V03 (baseline), V05, V07, V10, V12 and V13. Of the approximately 29 treated patients, 62.5% were male and roughly 38% were female, and a mean age of roughly 40 years was recorded. Prior to enrollment, patients had been given standard therapy consisting of radiotherapy alone, temozolomide alone, or radiochemotherapy with temozolomide, with the combination given to most patients. Findings and caveats that apply to the study as a whole: Immune responses induced by the vaccine were seen in approximately 93% of patients across multiple MHC alleles. Availability determined which PBMC samples were chosen for TCRB deep sequencing. Changes in the top peripheral T cell clonotypes picked up by TCRB sequencing did not appear to be linked to pseudoprogression. The authors noted that analyses of patient blood samples could not be reproduced because of sample limitations.

A remark on this clone: Its antigen target is currently unknown. Base qualities are missing; no much larger clone stands one base away.

The library was prepared using the immunoSEQ multiplex PCR assay. Following the manufacturer's protocol, the hsTCRB Kit was used to amplify rearranged TCR beta chain sequences. An Illumina MiSeq was used to sequence the TCRB libraries. Per the original workflow: The proprietary platform of the kit vendor was used for demultiplexing, trimming and gene mapping. TCRdb's version of the immuneACCESS table is confined to in-frame rearrangements and falls short of the full clone set. An unresolved V gene accounts for under half of the shortfall where checked; the remainder is of unknown origin. The V and J calls and the clone size are those of that table, but D and trimming were determined from the DNA. The sample has around 61,000 clones on record, approximately 71% of them singletons. The ten top clones hold 5.3% of the sample. V is cut by 1 base and J by 5 bases, and the space between the germline ends is 12 bases. From the germline V gene (reference sequence), CDR1 is LNHDA and CDR2 is SQIVND. The CDR3 numbers 15 residues from cysteine through phenylalanine. The retained sequence is limited to the CDR3, 45 bases, with the frame set at the first base.

The sample's time point label is to be understood as: week 47, end of study. Each vaccine dose, consisting of 300 ug of a 20-mer mutant IDH1 peptide in Montanide, was administered subcutaneously with topical imiquimod. Patients received eight vaccinations in weeks 1, 3, 5, 7, 11, 15, 19 and 23, corresponding to visits V03 through V10. Donors had newly diagnosed WHO grade 3 or 4 IDH1-mutant astrocytomas with loss of nuclear ATRX. The samples were drawn from NOA16, a multicentre, single-arm, open-label phase I trial in Germany that tested a mutant IDH1 peptide vaccine in humans for the first time. Genomic DNA for TCRB sequencing was extracted from EDTA blood using the DNeasy Blood and Tissue Kit.

Sequenced here: PBMCs, sampled from a glioma patient whose treatment included an IDH1 peptide vaccine. This TCR was sampled from a man between 45 and 60 years old with glioma. The V gene is TRBV19 and the J gene is TRBJ1-5; D gene: possibly TRBD1, on 6 matching bases. The DNA sequence follows: TGTGCCAGTAGTATAGGACAGGTAAATTATCAGCCCCAGCATTTT. The encoded protein is CASSIGQVNYQPQHF.